A selection of T cell receptor beta chains follows, all from one sample in a study of immune evolution from preneoplasia to lung adenocarcinoma. Here immunoSEQ multiplex PCR was the method, and the copy in TCRdb shows in-frame clones only, minus some. Here the sample spans fewer than 12,000 clones, roughly four fifths being singletons. Sequencing was carried out using FFPE minimally invasive lung adenocarcinoma tissue. The receptors shown here come from a person aged 70 to 85 with lung adenocarcinoma. Each CDR3 is given with its conserved first and last residue. The order of the fields is clone size, V gene, CDR3 protein. Clone size is not always given. Where it is, it says once, few, many or a class for expanded clones.

NA | TRBV12-1 | CASSDSMTPGQGATEAFF
NA | TRBV28 | CASSLAGGETQYF
NA | TRBV7-8 | CASSLVSTDTQYF
NA | TRBV21-1 | CASSTQRTSGFTDTQYF
once | TRBV2 | CASRGGSSNQPQHF
NA | TRBV7-6 | CASSSMDRGNNSPLHF
NA | TRBV19 | CASRILQGRDQPQHF
NA | TRBV20-1 | CSARPQETQYF
NA | TRBV7-8 | CASSLARGGGADTQYF
NA | TRBV7-3 | CASSLGGSGGETF
few | TRBV2 | CASRSEKLFF
NA | TRBV25-1 | CASEDRAREQYF
NA | TRBV28 | CASSPHSYGYTF
NA | TRBV27 | CASSLNPGDTQYF
NA | TRBV14 | CASSQQGAYEQYF
NA | TRBV4-2 | CASSQDMRQSHTEAFF
NA | TRBV10-3 | CATTPGQAFFGYTF
NA | TRBV7-2 | CASSSQGGDEKLFF
NA | TRBV5-1 | CASSLAGAGPTDTQYF
NA | TRBV27 | CASRPPDNYGYTF
NA | TRBV5-1 | CASSLGDSRSNEQYF
NA | TRBV29-1 | CSVLRTVSDTQYF
NA | TRBV6-5 | CASSFQGNTEAFF
NA | TRBV25-1 | CASSGPGTGANYGYTF
NA | TRBV9 | CASSVGTSGGRETQYF
once | TRBV28 | CASSALGASSYEQYF
NA | TRBV28 | CASFPVRRTNEQYF
once | TRBV11-3 | CASSFGANYGYTF
NA | TRBV5-6 | CASSLPPKGPQTYEQYF
NA | TRBV15 | CATSRDQRGGNGYTF
NA | TRBV15 | CATSRYGMELFF
NA | TRBV27 | CASSFSGGHQPQHF
NA | TRBV5-6 | CASSTWVRGEYGYTF
NA | TRBV6-1 | CASSEEPSTDTQYF
NA | TRBV6-5 | CASSSDRGLRQPQHF
NA | TRBV9 | CASSVGLAGKDTQYF
NA | TRBV18 | CASSPQGGGNYGYTF
NA | TRBV27 | CASSLRLPLAGYTYEQYF
NA | TRBV6-5 | CASSYSPGSGEAFF
NA | TRBV30 | CAWSVGRAYEQYF
few | TRBV6-1 | CASSSGTGGWTQYF
NA | TRBV29-1 | CSVQQGVTYEQYF
few | TRBV28 | CASSLRGRWNSPLHF
once | TRBV29-1 | CSVEEQGGGTEAFF
NA | TRBV7-8 | CASSLGSKFEQYF
NA | TRBV28 | CASSWGAYNEQFF
NA | TRBV6-1 | CASSEAQREQFF
NA | TRBV30 | CAFFLTVTEAFF